This TCR beta chain is from a study of cytomegalovirus exposure and HLA in healthy donors. On the study more broadly: Early released data comprised 75 million to 100 million unique TCRs from HLA-typed donors.

Points on this clone: The antigen is not known.

This PCR relied on a set of 60 Vbeta primers and 13 Jbeta primers. TCRdb's table, derived via immunoSEQ multiplex PCR, lists solely in-frame clones and lacks some. The sample includes 150,000 to 200,000 clones, around two thirds of them seen just once. General study points: The authors listed approximately 150 TCR beta chains as cytomegalovirus-associated. Most observed TCR sequences were rare, whereas some public TCRs were detected in many donors.

The sequencing sample was made of PBMCs. The clonotype originates from a man aged 25 to 40 in good health and CMV-seropositive.

CDR3 in DNA: TGTGCCTGGAGTATGGGACAGGGGGCAAGACAGCCCCAGCATTTT. Its translation: CAWSMGQGARQPQHF. The rearrangement uses TRBV30 and TRBJ1-5, with 12 bases identical to TRBD1. Germline loops: CDR1 GTSNPN, CDR2 SVGIG (reference sequence). V trimming: 2 bases; J trimming: 7 bases; junction bases outside the gene matches: 6. This CDR3 contains 15 residues.